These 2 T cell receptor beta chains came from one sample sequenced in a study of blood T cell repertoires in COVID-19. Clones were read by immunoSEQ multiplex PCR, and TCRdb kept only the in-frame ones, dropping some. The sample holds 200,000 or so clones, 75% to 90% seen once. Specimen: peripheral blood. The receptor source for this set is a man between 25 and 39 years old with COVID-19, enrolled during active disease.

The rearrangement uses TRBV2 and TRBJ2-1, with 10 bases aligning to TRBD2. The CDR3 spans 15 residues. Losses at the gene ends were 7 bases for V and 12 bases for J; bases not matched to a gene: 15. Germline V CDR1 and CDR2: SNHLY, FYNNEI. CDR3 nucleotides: TGTGCCAGCAAACCTCTAGCGGGGGCTGGGTGGGGGCAGTTCTTC. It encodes CASKPLAGAGWGQFF. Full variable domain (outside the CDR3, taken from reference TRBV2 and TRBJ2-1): EPEVTQTPSHQVTQMGQEVILRCVPISNHLYFYWYRQILGQKVEFLVSFYNNEISEKSEIFDDQFSVERPDGSNFTLKIRSTKLEDSAMYFCASKPLAGAGWGQFFGPGTRLTVL.

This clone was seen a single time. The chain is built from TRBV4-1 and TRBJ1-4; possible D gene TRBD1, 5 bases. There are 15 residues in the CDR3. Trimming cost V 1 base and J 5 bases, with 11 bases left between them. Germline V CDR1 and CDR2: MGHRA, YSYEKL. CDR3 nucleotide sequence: TGCGCCAGCAGCCAAGTAGGACAACGCAATGAAAAACTGTTTTTT. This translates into CASSQVGQRNEKLFF.